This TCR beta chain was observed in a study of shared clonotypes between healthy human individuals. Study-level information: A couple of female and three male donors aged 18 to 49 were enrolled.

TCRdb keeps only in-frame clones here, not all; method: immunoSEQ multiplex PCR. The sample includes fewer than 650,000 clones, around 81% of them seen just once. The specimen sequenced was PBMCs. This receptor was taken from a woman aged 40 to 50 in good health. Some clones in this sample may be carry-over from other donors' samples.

The DNA for the CDR3 is TGTGCCAGCAGTCCCCCTTCGCCCCTTACAGATACGCAGTATTTT. Translated, it gives CASSPPSPLTDTQYF. The chain is built from TRBV28 and TRBJ2-3; no definite D call. There are 15 residues in the CDR3. The germline gives CDR1 MDHEN, CDR2 SYDVKM. V lost 5 bases to trimming and J lost 3 bases, with 15 bases between them.